Below, 31 T cell receptor beta chains from the same sample are listed, as sequenced in a study of kidney transplant recipient with SARS-CoV-2 infection. MiXCR, applied by TCRdb to the reads, yields one record per CDR3 protein. The sample includes 200,000 to 300,000 distinct CDR3 sequences, around 26% of them seen just once. The sample in question was a blood sample, obtained at baseline and between days 110 and 120 from a kidney transplant recipient. These receptor sequences come from a young adult male patient who had COVID-19 and was a kidney transplant recipient. Some T cells may be graft donor cells.

The chain has TRBV24-1 and TRBJ2-3, with 11 positions matching TRBD2. Germline CDR1 is KGHDR and CDR2 is SFDVKD. The V gene end was trimmed by 2 bases and the J gene end by 6 bases; junction bases not matched to a gene: 9. The CDR3 spans 17 residues. In nucleotides, the CDR3 is TGTGCCACCAGTGATTATGGACTAGCGGGTATGTTGGATACGCAGTATTTT. This gives the protein CATSDYGLAGMLDTQYF.

This clonotype was observed many times. The chain is built from TRBV11-2 and TRBJ2-7; tentatively, D is TRBD2 (9 bases). Germline loops: CDR1 SGHAT, CDR2 FQNNGV. The CDR3 is 18 amino acids. The ends were cut back, 4 bases at V and 7 bases at J, with 29 bases in the middle. The CDR3 region is CASSYLAGTGSVSREQYF. CDR3 DNA: TGTGCCAGCAGCTACCTAGCGGGGACAGGCTCCGTTTCGCGGGAGCAGTACTTC.

This clonotype has at least ten counts. The V gene is TRBV19, the J gene TRBJ1-1; D call uncertain. The CDR3 runs 16 residues. Deletions cut 5 bases from V and 0 bases from J, with 16 bases between. The V gene's germline CDR1 is LNHDA and CDR2 SQIVND (reference sequence). CDR3 residues: CASSPTWGRMNTEAFF. Here the CDR3 DNA reads TGTGCCAGTAGTCCAACATGGGGTAGAATGAACACTGAAGCTTTCTTT.

A word on this clonotype: Given a much more abundant clone one base away, this may be a read error. V and J are TRBV7-3 and TRBJ2-2; D may be TRBD2 (5 bases). Trimming pared 5 bases from V and 6 bases from J, leaving 16 bases between. The CDR3 runs to 15 residues. The germline CDR1 and CDR2 sequences are SGHTA and FQGTGA. The CDR3 protein is CASSPTRKRAGELFF. CDR3 bases: TGTGCCAGCAGCCCCACTAGGAAACGCGCCGGGGAGCTGTTTTTT.

This clonotype was observed at least ten times. V is TRBV28 and J is TRBJ2-7, with 9 bases that match TRBD1. Germline loops: CDR1 MDHEN, CDR2 SYDVKM. V was clipped by 2 bases and J by 3 bases; unmatched bases: 2. The CDR3 covers 14 residues. The CDR3 sequence: CASSLGQGFYEQYF. The CDR3 coding sequence is TGTGCCAGCAGTTTAGGACAGGGGTTCTACGAGCAGTACTTC.

In the case of this clonotype: A read error is possible here, since a much larger clone lies one base away. This sequence joins TRBV2 and TRBJ2-3, with TRBD2 identical over 8 bases. The end of the DNA fits TRBJ2-5 better, so the J call may be wrong. There are 15 residues in the CDR3. The V gene's germline CDR1 is SNHLY and CDR2 FYNNEI. The chain's CDR3 is CASSRRDSGIETQYF. The CDR3 bases are TGTGCCAGCAGCCGCCGGGATAGCGGGATAGAGACCCAGTACTTC.

The chain employs TRBV16 and TRBJ1-2, with D unclear. The V end was cut by 4 bases, the J end by 4 bases, with 22 bases between. The germline V gene encodes CDR1 KGHSY and CDR2 FQNENV. CDR3 length: 17 amino acids. CDR3 in DNA: TGTGCCAGCAGCCTCGTGAAGGTCGTTAGAAAGGCCTATGGCTACACCTTC. It translates to CASSLVKVVRKAYGYTF.

This clonotype was observed a single time. As the CDR3 is not closed by the conserved phenylalanine or tryptophan, this likely results from a read error. V is TRBV3-1 and J is TRBJ1-2; D not certain. The V end was cut by 5 bases, the J end by 4 bases, with 23 bases between. CDR3 length: 17 amino acids. Germline CDR1 is LGHDT and CDR2 is YNNKEL (reference sequence). CDR3 protein: CASSVARTLRKTYGYTL. CDR3 nucleotides: TGTGCCAGCAGCGTAGCACGCACCCTTCGAAAGACCTATGGCTACACCCTC.

The chain joins TRBV20-1 to TRBJ2-7; 8 nucleotides line up with TRBD2. This CDR3 region has 18 residues. V trimming: 3 bases; J trimming: 5 bases; junction bases outside the gene matches: 21. Per the germline V gene, CDR1 is DFQATT and CDR2 is SNEGSKA (reference sequence). The CDR3 sequence is CSASPGGGGRGISDEQYF. The CDR3 nucleotides read TGCAGTGCTAGCCCCGGGGGGGGTGGCCGGGGGATCAGCGACGAGCAGTACTTC.

This clonotype has ten or more counts. This chain uses TRBV6-6 with TRBJ2-7; D gene ambiguous. CDR1 is MNHNY and CDR2 is SVGAGI in the germline V gene (reference sequence). The V and J ends lost 6 bases and 0 bases respectively, with 12 bases between them. The CDR3 runs 14 residues. This CDR3 reads CASRQTSVSYEQYF. CDR3 sequence (DNA): TGTGCCAGCAGACAAACCAGCGTCTCCTACGAGCAGTACTTC.

The chain employs TRBV4-1 and TRBJ1-3; D remains ambiguous. Trimming took off 1 base at V and 0 bases at J, with 16 bases between the two ends. The length of the CDR3 is 18 residues. Per germline, CDR1 MGHRA and CDR2 YSYEKL. The chain's CDR3 is CASSQGIAGGISGNTIYF. The CDR3 nucleotides are TGCGCCAGCAGCCAAGGGATCGCGGGCGGCATCTCTGGAAACACCATATATTTT.

This clonotype was detected only a few times. V usage is TRBV5-6 and J usage is TRBJ1-2; D is undetermined. Trimming removed 6 bases from V and 4 bases from J, with 22 bases in between. The CDR3 has 16 amino acids. CDR1 and CDR2 from the germline V gene are SGHDT and YYEEEE. CDR3: CASTNHNSRKTYGYTF. As DNA, the CDR3 is TGTGCCAGCACAAACCACAATAGTCGAAAGACCTATGGCTACACCTTC.

This clonotype was counted many times. This chain joins TRBV5-1 and TRBJ2-5; D gene uncertain. Germline V gene sequence: CDR1 SGHRS, CDR2 YFSETQ. The CDR3 is 14 residues long. Trimming took off 0 bases at V and 5 bases at J, with 11 bases between the two ends. CDR3 in DNA: TGCGCCAGCAGCTTGGCCCCTCAGGCGGAGACCCAGTACTTC. It encodes CASSLAPQAETQYF. The full variable domain, with the rest looked up from reference TRBV5-1 and TRBJ2-5, is KAGVTQTPRYLIKTRGQQVTLSCSPISGHRSVSWYQQTPGQGLQFLFEYFSETQRNKGNFPGRFSGRQFSNSRSEMNVSTLELGDSALYLCASSLAPQAETQYFGPGTRLLVL.

This clonotype appeared many times. The V and J genes are TRBV15 and TRBJ1-6; no clear D. CDR1 is LNHNV and CDR2 is YYDKDF in the germline V gene (reference sequence). Deletions cut 3 bases from V and 0 bases from J, with 3 bases between. The CDR3 spans 14 residues. In DNA form, the CDR3 reads TGTGCCACCAGCAGGGACTCCTATAATTCACCCCTCCACTTT. Protein: CATSRDSYNSPLHF.

As for this clonotype: This is likely an artifact of a read error, given a far larger clone one base away. The chain uses TRBV7-9 and TRBJ1-6, with 8 bases aligning to TRBD1. The CDR3 is made up of 14 amino acids. CDR1 and CDR2 from the germline V gene are SEHNR and FQNEAQ (reference sequence). CDR3 residues: CTSSLGQGNSPLHF. The CDR3 DNA reads TGTACCAGCAGCTTAGGACAGGGAAATTCACCCCTCCACTTT.

This clonotype showed up many times. The V and J genes are TRBV7-2 and TRBJ2-2; 14 bases align to TRBD2. The CDR3 is 18 amino acids. Germline-derived CDR1 and CDR2 are SGHTA and FQGNSA. The V gene end was trimmed by 4 bases and the J gene end by 2 bases; junction bases not matched to a gene: 6. DNA of the CDR3: TGTGCCAGCAGCTCCAGACTAGCGGGAGGGGTCAACACCGGGGAGCTGTTTTTT. It specifies CASSSRLAGGVNTGELFF.

There are many counts of this clonotype. J is TRBJ2-5 and V is TRBV10-1; 8 bases map to TRBD2. The end of the DNA is better explained by TRBJ2-7, so the J call may be wrong. The CDR3 is 15 amino acids. Germline V gene lookup returns CDR1 WNHNN and CDR2 SYGVQD (reference sequence). CDR3 nucleotide sequence: TGCGCCAGCAGTGCGGGAGGGAGTAACCCCTACGAGCAGTACTTC. This gives the protein CASSAGGSNPYEQYF.

Only one count was recorded for this clonotype. A much more abundant neighbour one base away suggests this may be a read error. The chain uses TRBV10-1 and TRBJ2-7, with D unresolved. The CDR3 consists of 11 residues. Trimming removed 7 bases at V and 2 bases at J, with 6 bases between. The germline V gene encodes CDR1 WNHNN and CDR2 SYGVQD (reference sequence). Written as DNA, the CDR3 is TGCGCCAGCACCTCCCCCTACGAGCAGTACGTC. It yields the protein CASTSPYEQYV.

The table lists this clonotype with many counts. This chain links TRBV7-6 with TRBJ2-5; TRBD2 matches 12 bases. Germline V gene lookup returns CDR1 SGHVS and CDR2 FNYEAQ. The ends lost 1 base at V and 0 bases at J; junction bases unmatched: 3. The CDR3 is 17 residues long. The CDR3 sequence is CASSLDGTSGHQETQYF. Here the CDR3 DNA reads TGTGCCAGCAGCTTAGATGGGACTAGCGGGCACCAAGAGACCCAGTACTTC.

This clonotype was seen only a few times. The J gene is TRBJ2-3, the V gene TRBV6-5; the match to TRBD2 covers 11 bases. CDR3 length: 16 amino acids. The germline gives CDR1 MNHEY, CDR2 SVGAGI. V was clipped by 6 bases and J by 2 bases; unmatched bases: 7. The CDR3 nucleotides are TGTGCCAGCAGACCTGGACTAGCGGGTTACACAGATACGCAGTATTTT. Translated, it gives CASRPGLAGYTDTQYF.

Points on this clonotype: Its ends do not fully match the called genes, so a read error is possible. The chain carries TRBV3-1 and TRBJ1-2; no reliable D call. CDR3 length: 17 residues. The germline V gene encodes CDR1 LGHDT and CDR2 YNNKEL (reference sequence). In DNA form, the CDR3 reads TGTGCCAGCAGCCTTGGGTGCACCCTTCGAAAGACCTATGGCCACACCTTC. This sequence encodes CASSLGCTLRKTYGHTF.

This clonotype was picked up many times. This sequence joins TRBV21-1 and TRBJ2-1; the table's D call TRBD2 went unverified against the DNA. TRBV21-1 is described as a pseudogene. This CDR3 has 17 residues. CDR3 sequence: CASSKRPTAGANNEQFF. The DNA of the CDR3 is TGTGCCAGCAGCAAACGCCCTACAGCGGGAGCAAACAATGAGCAGTTCTTC.

In its sample, this clonotype was seen many times. The rearrangement joins TRBV12-2 to TRBJ1-2. TRBV12-2 is labeled a pseudogene. The length of the CDR3 is 17 residues. Here the CDR3 reads CASRIQTTPRKTYGYTF. As DNA, the CDR3 is TGTGCAAGTCGCATTCAAACGACTCCACGAAAGACCTATGGCTACACCTTC.

Details on this clonotype: A read error may be the cause here, since a much bigger clone is one base away. The V gene is TRBV19, the J gene TRBJ1-1; TRBD1 is a possible D gene (5 bases). The CDR3 contains 14 residues. Trimming stripped 4 bases from V and 5 bases from J, with 14 bases between. Germline V gives CDR1 LNHDA, CDR2 SQIVND (reference sequence). The CDR3 is CASSNRPGQTEAFF. The CDR3 DNA is TGTGCCAGTAGTAACCGTCCGGGGCAGACTGAAGCTTTCTTT.

This clonotype was seen repeatedly, ten times or more. The chain carries TRBV3-1 and TRBJ2-7; TRBD2 agrees at 11 bases. Germline CDR1 reads LGHDT; CDR2 reads YNNKEL (reference sequence). The CDR3 spans 15 residues. The ends lost 2 bases at V and 3 bases at J; junction bases unmatched: 3. This chain's CDR3 is CASSQTSGSFYEQYF. The CDR3, as DNA: TGTGCCAGCAGCCAAACTAGCGGGAGCTTCTACGAGCAGTACTTC.

The table lists this clonotype with many counts. The chain uses TRBV28 and TRBJ2-2; D is unresolved. Per germline, CDR1 MDHEN and CDR2 SYDVKM. The CDR3 extends over 15 amino acids. The V and J ends lost 5 bases and 6 bases respectively, with 16 bases between them. CDR3 sequence reads: CASSLRVFRSGELFF. CDR3 nucleotide sequence: TGTGCCAGCAGTCTACGGGTCTTCCGCTCCGGGGAGCTGTTTTTT.

This clonotype was seen many times. DNA for the CDR3: TGTGCCAGCAGTATAAGTGCAGAACTGGGAAAGACCTATGGCTACACCTTC. This gives the protein CASSISAELGKTYGYTF. The V gene is TRBV25-1, the J gene TRBJ1-2; D gene uncertain. Deletions cut 5 bases from V and 4 bases from J, with 23 bases between. The CDR3 spans 17 residues. Germline V gives CDR1 MGHDK, CDR2 SYGVNS.

There are many counts of this clonotype. The chain carries TRBV3-1 and TRBJ2-5; D not certain. Germline loops: CDR1 LGHDT, CDR2 YNNKEL (reference sequence). V shed 5 bases and J shed 5 bases, with 24 bases lying between them. The CDR3 has 17 residues. The CDR3, as DNA: TGTGCCAGCAGCGGCAGACATCCCATTTCTTTCTCTGAGACCCAGTACTTC. Translating gives CASSGRHPISFSETQYF.

This clonotype was counted at least ten times. The CDR3 loop is CASSYEEHEQYF. The CDR3 DNA reads as TGTGCCAGCAGCTATGAGGAACACGAGCAGTACTTC. V is TRBV5-6 and J is TRBJ2-7, with D unclear. The CDR3 spans 12 residues. Germline loops: CDR1 SGHDT, CDR2 YYEEEE. The V end lost 3 bases, the J end lost 5 bases, and 9 bases lay between the germline ends.

This clonotype was seen only a few times. V gene TRBV20-1 combines with J gene TRBJ1-2; no clear D gene. The CDR3 runs to 14 residues. V was trimmed by 3 bases and J by 8 bases, leaving 19 bases between them. Germline loops: CDR1 DFQATT, CDR2 SNEGSKA (reference sequence). CDR3 in DNA: TGCAGTGCTAGGGATCCGGGGAAACGGTGGGGCTACACCTTC. Protein: CSARDPGKRWGYTF.

The chain employs TRBV21-1 and TRBJ2-7. TRBV21-1 corresponds to a pseudogene. The CDR3 extends over 15 amino acids. The CDR3 nucleotides are TGTGCCAGCAGCAAGAGGAAGCCCACTACCTACGAGCAGTACTTC. As protein: CASSKRKPTTYEQYF.